This is a list of T cell receptor beta chains from one sample in a study of OX40 agonist ivuxolimab in advanced cancers. Sequenced by immunoSEQ multiplex PCR; TCRdb stores in-frame clones only, minus some. The top ten clones hold about 5% of a sample with about 70,000 clones, 65% to 85% of them seen once. Sequences were derived from CD4+ or CD8+ T cells sorted from blood, sampled in a trial of the OX40 agonist ivuxolimab. The receptors originated from an adult with an advanced solid tumor such as melanoma, head and neck, liver or kidney cancer. The CDR3 runs from the conserved cysteine through the conserved F or W. Each record gives: J gene, D gene, clone size, V gene, CDR3 DNA, CDR3 protein. A D gene is named only where the DNA matches it firmly. Size tells how often a clone was seen (once, few, many) or the class of an expanded clone, and some rows leave it out.

>TRBJ1-2|NA|medium-sized|TRBV6-6
TGTGCCAGCAGTTCCACTTCTAACTATGGCTACACCTTC
CASSSTSNYGYTF
>TRBJ1-4|NA|NA|TRBV19
TGTGCCAGTAGTATTTACGGGGAGAAACCCACGCTACTTTCAACTAATGAAAAACTGTTTTTT
CASSIYGEKPTLLSTNEKLFF
>TRBJ2-7|NA|NA|TRBV9
TGTGCCAGCAGCGGATGGGGTGCGGGCACCTACGAGCAGTACTTC
CASSGWGAGTYEQYF
>TRBJ1-1|NA|NA|TRBV7-2
TGTGCCACTAGTAGGACCTCCGTTGGAATACTCACTGAAGCTTTCTTT
CATSRTSVGILTEAFF
>TRBJ2-4|NA|NA|TRBV6-6
TGTGCCAGCAGTTTAGCCCCAGGGGTTGGAGTAAACATTCAGTACTTC
CASSLAPGVGVNIQYF
>TRBJ1-1|TRBD1|NA|TRBV5-6
TGTGCCAGCAGAAGACAGGGGGGAGGCACTGAAGCTTTCTTT
CASRRQGGGTEAFF
>TRBJ2-7|TRBD1|NA|TRBV4-3
TGCGCCAGCAGCCAAGGGCAGGGGGCCGCCTACGAGCAGTACTTC
CASSQGQGAAYEQYF
>TRBJ1-2|NA|NA|TRBV14
TGTGCCAGCAGCCAAGACTCGATGATTTTGGGCTACACCTTC
CASSQDSMILGYTF
>TRBJ2-2|NA|few|TRBV10-1
TGCGCCAGCAGTGAGTCGACTTTCTTCGCCGGGGTCCCCACCGGGGAGCTGTTTTTT
CASSESTFFAGVPTGELFF
>TRBJ1-4|NA|NA|TRBV19
TGTGCCAGCCGGGACGCAACTAATGAAAAACTGTTTTTT
CASRDATNEKLFF
>TRBJ2-7|NA|once|TRBV4-1
TGCGCCAGCAGCCAAGTTGTAAGTCCGGGCCGGGGACCCTCCTACGAGCAGTACTTC
CASSQVVSPGRGPSYEQYF
>TRBJ1-2|TRBD1|NA|TRBV6-5
TGTGCCAGCAGGGCGGACAGGGGAAACTATGGCTACACCTTC
CASRADRGNYGYTF
>TRBJ1-2|NA|NA|TRBV19
TGTGCCAGTACCATAGGGGGTAAAGACTATGGCTACACCTTC
CASTIGGKDYGYTF
>TRBJ1-1|NA|NA|TRBV6-1
TGTGCCAGCAGAGAGATTAGGGGGGCGACTGAAGCTTTCTTT
CASREIRGATEAFF
>TRBJ1-6|TRBD1|once|TRBV23-1
TGCGCCAGCAGTCAATCCGGGACAGGGTCCCAATCCTATAATTCACCCCTCCACTTT
CASSQSGTGSQSYNSPLHF
>TRBJ2-2|TRBD2|NA|TRBV27
TGTGCCAGCAGTTTAAATGGACTAGCGGGACGGACCGGGGAGCTGTTTTTT
CASSLNGLAGRTGELFF
>TRBJ1-4|TRBD1|NA|TRBV6-1
TGTGCCAGCATTACCGGGACAGGGCCCGCGGGAAAACTGTTTTTT
CASITGTGPAGKLFF
>TRBJ2-4|NA|once|TRBV7-9
TGTGCCAGCAGCTCCTATTCGGGGGGCGCGGCCAAAAACATTCAGTACTTC
CASSSYSGGAAKNIQYF
>TRBJ2-7|NA|NA|TRBV6-4
TGTGCCTTTAGACGGAACTACGAGCAGTACTTC
CAFRRNYEQYF
>TRBJ2-3|TRBD2|NA|TRBV6-4
TGTGCCAGCAGTGAGACTAGCGGGGGCACAGATACGCAGTATTTT
CASSETSGGTDTQYF
>TRBJ2-1|TRBD2|NA|TRBV7-9
TGTGCCAGCGAAGAGCGGGGGAGCTCCTACAATGAGCAGTTCTTC
CASEERGSSYNEQFF
>TRBJ2-1|TRBD1|NA|TRBV29-1
TGCAGCGTTCGGGCCGGGACAGGGGGCAATGAGCAGTTCTTC
CSVRAGTGGNEQFF
>TRBJ1-3|NA|few|TRBV30
TGTGCCTGGGGGACTGGTACTGGAAACACCATATATTTT
CAWGTGTGNTIYF
>TRBJ2-3|NA|NA|TRBV5-1
TGCGCCAGCAGCCCACAGGGAGCGGGAAGCACAGATACGCAGTATTTT
CASSPQGAGSTDTQYF
>TRBJ2-3|NA|NA|TRBV7-2
TGTGCCACAAAACCGGGACGGAGCACAGATACGCAGTATTTT
CATKPGRSTDTQYF
>TRBJ2-7|TRBD1|NA|TRBV6-5
TGTGCCAGCAGTTACTCAACTCCGGGACAGGCCTACGAGCAGTACTTC
CASSYSTPGQAYEQYF
>TRBJ1-5|NA|once|TRBV4-1
TGCGCCAGCAGCCAAGATTTAGTCAAAGAAAATCAGCCCCAGCATTTT
CASSQDLVKENQPQHF
>TRBJ2-3|NA|NA|TRBV7-8
TGTGCCAGCAGCTTATTCCAGCGGCCCACAGATACGCAGTATTTT
CASSLFQRPTDTQYF
>TRBJ1-3|NA|NA|TRBV6-1
TGTGCCAGCAGTGAAGAGTTGGGAGGAGGAAACACCATATATTTT
CASSEELGGGNTIYF
>TRBJ2-7|NA|few|TRBV7-9
TGTGCCAGCAGCTCACCACGGGGTAACCAACAGTACGAGCAGTACTTC
CASSSPRGNQQYEQYF
>TRBJ2-1|NA|NA|TRBV10-3
TGTGCCATCAGTGGGGCAGAGTCCTACAATGAGCAGTTCTTC
CAISGAESYNEQFF
>TRBJ1-1|NA|NA|TRBV9
TGTGCCAGCAGCCTAGGGGACCGCTACACTGAAGCTTTCTTT
CASSLGDRYTEAFF
>TRBJ2-2|NA|NA|TRBV7-3
TGTGCCAGCAGCCTATTCGGGACACACAACACCGGGGAGCTGTTTTTT
CASSLFGTHNTGELFF
>TRBJ2-1|TRBD2|NA|TRBV19
TGTGCCAGTACCGATGCTAGCGGAAGCTCCTACAATGAGCAGTTCTTC
CASTDASGSSYNEQFF
>TRBJ2-3|TRBD2|NA|TRBV5-1
TGCGCCAGCAGCCCGGAGCGGGGGGGCACAGATACGCAGTATTTT
CASSPERGGTDTQYF
>TRBJ1-2|TRBD1|NA|TRBV7-3
TGTGCCAGCAGCACATACGTCGGACAGGGGGTACAAATGTTCTTC
CASSTYVGQGVQMFF
>TRBJ1-1|TRBD1|once|TRBV2
TGTGCCAGCATTAGGGACAGGTCGAACACTGAAGCTTTCTTT
CASIRDRSNTEAFF
>TRBJ2-4|TRBD2|NA|TRBV7-9
TGTGCCAGCAGCTTAGAAAGACTAGCGGGGGACATTCAGTACTTC
CASSLERLAGDIQYF
>TRBJ1-1|NA|NA|TRBV6-6
TGTGCCAGCAGTTACTCGGGGGGAGTGTTCACTGAAGCTTTCTTT
CASSYSGGVFTEAFF
>TRBJ2-7|NA|NA|TRBV10-2
TGCGCCAGCAGTGACGAGCCGGGGCTCTACGAGCAGTACTTC
CASSDEPGLYEQYF
>TRBJ2-1|NA|NA|TRBV7-8
TGTGCCAGCAGCTGGACCGACAGGCGCGATGAGCAGTTCTTC
CASSWTDRRDEQFF
>TRBJ1-1|NA|NA|TRBV19
TGTGCCAGTAGTATCCAACCGGGTTCGGGCACTGAAGCTTTCTTT
CASSIQPGSGTEAFF
>TRBJ1-1|NA|NA|TRBV4-1
TGCGCCAGCAGCCAGTTCACAGGGCAAGCTGAAGCTTTCTTT
CASSQFTGQAEAFF
>TRBJ2-3|NA|NA|TRBV5-6
TGTGCCAGCAGCTTTGGGACTAGCACAGATACGCAGTATTTT
CASSFGTSTDTQYF
>TRBJ2-7|TRBD2|NA|TRBV2
TGTGCCAGCAGTATAAGACTAGCTGAGACCGAGCAGTACTTC
CASSIRLAETEQYF
>TRBJ1-1|NA|NA|TRBV6-4
TGTGCCAGCAGCGAGGGACAAGGGACTGAAGCTTTCTTT
CASSEGQGTEAFF
>TRBJ1-2|NA|NA|TRBV11-1
TGTGCCAGCAGCCAGGACCACTATGGCTACACCTTC
CASSQDHYGYTF
>TRBJ1-2|TRBD1|once|TRBV15
TGTGCCACCAGCAGAGTCCGGACAGGGGGCGCGAGAGGCTACACCTTC
CATSRVRTGGARGYTF
>TRBJ2-7|NA|many|TRBV7-2
TGTGCCAGCAGCTTCCTTTACGAGCAGTACTTC
CASSFLYEQYF
>TRBJ1-4|TRBD1|once|TRBV5-1
TGCGCCAGCAGCCCAACCGGGACAGGGAATGAAAAACTGTTTTTT
CASSPTGTGNEKLFF
>TRBJ2-1|NA|NA|TRBV30
TGTGCCTGGAGTATAAGGAATGAGCAGTTCTTC
CAWSIRNEQFF
>TRBJ2-5|TRBD2|NA|TRBV4-3
TGCGCCAGCAGCCAAGGAAGAGGACTAGCGGGGGGGCGTCAAGAGACCCAGTACTTC
CASSQGRGLAGGRQETQYF
>TRBJ2-1|TRBD1|few|TRBV5-4
TGTGCCACTTCAGGACAGGACAGGGATAGGAATGAGCAGTTCTTC
CATSGQDRDRNEQFF
>TRBJ1-1|NA|few|TRBV4-3
TGCGCCAGCAGCCATACCTCTGGGGAAGCTTTCTTT
CASSHTSGEAFF
>TRBJ2-7|NA|NA|TRBV5-1
TGCGCCAGCAGCCCCCGGAGTTCCGGGGGATACTACGAGCAGTACTTC
CASSPRSSGGYYEQYF
>TRBJ2-6|NA|NA|TRBV5-4
TGTGCCAGCAGCTTGGCAACAGGGGCCAACGTCCTGACTTTC
CASSLATGANVLTF
>TRBJ1-1|NA|NA|TRBV27
TGTGCCAGCAGTTTCGGGGCAGCACAAATGGCTTTCTTT
CASSFGAAQMAFF